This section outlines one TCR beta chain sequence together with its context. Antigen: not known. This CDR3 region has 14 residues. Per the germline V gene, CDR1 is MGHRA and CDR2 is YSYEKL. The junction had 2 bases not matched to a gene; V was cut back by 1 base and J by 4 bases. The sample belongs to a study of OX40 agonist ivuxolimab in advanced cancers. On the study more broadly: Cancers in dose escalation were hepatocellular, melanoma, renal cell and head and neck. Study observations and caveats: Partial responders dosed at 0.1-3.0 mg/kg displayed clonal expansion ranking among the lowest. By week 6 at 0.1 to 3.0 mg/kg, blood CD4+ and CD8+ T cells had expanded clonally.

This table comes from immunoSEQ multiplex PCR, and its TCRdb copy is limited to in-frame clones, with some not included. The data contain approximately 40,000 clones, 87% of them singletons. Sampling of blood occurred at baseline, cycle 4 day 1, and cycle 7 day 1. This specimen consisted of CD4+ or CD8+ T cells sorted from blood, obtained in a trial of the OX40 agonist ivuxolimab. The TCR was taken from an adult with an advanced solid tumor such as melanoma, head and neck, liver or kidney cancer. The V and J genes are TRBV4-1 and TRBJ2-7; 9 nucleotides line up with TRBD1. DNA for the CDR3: TGCGCCAGCAGCCAAGTTGGACAGGGGTACGAGCAGTACTTC. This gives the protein CASSQVGQGYEQYF.